This T cell receptor (beta chain) was observed in a study of blood T cell repertoires in COVID-19. Here immunoSEQ multiplex PCR was the method, and the copy in TCRdb shows in-frame clones only, minus some. The sample comprises approximately 96,000 clones, about 84% of which are singletons, and about 11% rests with the top ten. The V gene end was trimmed by 3 bases and the J gene end by 2 bases; junction bases not matched to a gene: 9. CDR3 length: 17 amino acids. Germline V CDR1 and CDR2: LNHDA, SQIVND (reference sequence). Material for sequencing was peripheral blood. The sequence came from a woman older than 75 with acute or convalescent COVID-19. The chain joins TRBV19 to TRBJ1-5, with 8 bases fitting TRBD1. Here the CDR3 reads CASSIVQGAMGNQPQHF. In nucleotides, the CDR3 is TGTGCCAGTAGTATCGTCCAGGGGGCGATGGGCAATCAGCCCCAGCATTTT.